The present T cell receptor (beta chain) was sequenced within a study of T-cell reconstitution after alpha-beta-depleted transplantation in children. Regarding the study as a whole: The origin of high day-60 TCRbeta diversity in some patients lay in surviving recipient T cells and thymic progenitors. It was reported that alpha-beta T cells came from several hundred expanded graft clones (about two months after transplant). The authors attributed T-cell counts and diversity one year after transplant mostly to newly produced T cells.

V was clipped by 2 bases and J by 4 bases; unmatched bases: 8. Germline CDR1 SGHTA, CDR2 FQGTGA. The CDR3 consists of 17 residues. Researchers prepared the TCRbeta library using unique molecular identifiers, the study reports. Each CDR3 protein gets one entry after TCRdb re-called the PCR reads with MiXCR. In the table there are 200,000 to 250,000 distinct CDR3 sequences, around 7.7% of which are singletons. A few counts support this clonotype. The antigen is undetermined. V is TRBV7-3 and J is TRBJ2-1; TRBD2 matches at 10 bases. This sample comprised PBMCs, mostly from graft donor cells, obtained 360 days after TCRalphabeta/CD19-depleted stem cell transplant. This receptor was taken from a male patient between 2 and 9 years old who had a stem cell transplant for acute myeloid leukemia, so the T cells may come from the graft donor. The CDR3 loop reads CASSLGRGTSAYNEQFF. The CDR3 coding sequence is TGTGCCAGCAGCTTAGGGAGGGGGACTAGCGCGTACAATGAGCAGTTCTTC.